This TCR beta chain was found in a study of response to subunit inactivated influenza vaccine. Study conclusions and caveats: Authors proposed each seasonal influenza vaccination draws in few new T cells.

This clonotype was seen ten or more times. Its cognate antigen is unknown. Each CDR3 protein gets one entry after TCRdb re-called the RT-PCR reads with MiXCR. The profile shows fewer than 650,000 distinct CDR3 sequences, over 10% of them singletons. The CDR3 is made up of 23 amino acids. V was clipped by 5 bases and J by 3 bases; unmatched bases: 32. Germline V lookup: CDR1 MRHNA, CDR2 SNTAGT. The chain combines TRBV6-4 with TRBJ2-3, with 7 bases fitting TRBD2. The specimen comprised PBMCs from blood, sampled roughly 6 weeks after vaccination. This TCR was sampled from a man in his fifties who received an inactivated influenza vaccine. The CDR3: CASSPHERDERDLSGGRTDTQYF. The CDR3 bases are TGTGCCAGCAGTCCCCACGAGAGGGATGAGCGGGACCTCTCCGGGGGTCGGACAGATACGCAGTATTTT.